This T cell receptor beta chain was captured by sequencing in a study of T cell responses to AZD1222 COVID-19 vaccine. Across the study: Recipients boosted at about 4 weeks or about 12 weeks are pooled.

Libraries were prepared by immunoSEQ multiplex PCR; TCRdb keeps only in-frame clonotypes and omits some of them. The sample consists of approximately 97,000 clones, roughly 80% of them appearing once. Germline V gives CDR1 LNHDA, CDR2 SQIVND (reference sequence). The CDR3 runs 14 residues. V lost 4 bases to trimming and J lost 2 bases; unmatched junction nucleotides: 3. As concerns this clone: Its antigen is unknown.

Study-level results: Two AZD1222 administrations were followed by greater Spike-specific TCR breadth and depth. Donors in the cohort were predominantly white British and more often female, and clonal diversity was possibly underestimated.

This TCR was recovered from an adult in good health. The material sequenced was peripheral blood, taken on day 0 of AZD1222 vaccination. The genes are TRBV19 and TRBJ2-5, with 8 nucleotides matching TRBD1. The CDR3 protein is CASSRTGLQETQYF. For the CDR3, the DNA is TGTGCCAGTAGTAGGACAGGGTTACAAGAGACCCAGTACTTC.